The clone carrying this TCR beta chain occurred a few times. The data are from a study of blood T cell repertoires in COVID-19. The wider study: PBMCs, B-cell-depleted T cells, or T cells were the source of the cDNA or gDNA that made up the material.

Methods used by the authors: Amplified reference gene primers provided the basis for estimating nucleated cell counts. Sequencing used immunoSEQ multiplex PCR; TCRdb keeps in-frame clones, though not all of them. The V and J calls and clone size are taken from that table; D and trimming were inferred from the DNA. The table shows under 90,000 clones, with around 75% occurring only once. The sample taken for sequencing was peripheral blood. The sequence was obtained from a woman older than 75 with active or convalescent COVID-19.

The DNA of the CDR3 is TGTGCCAGCTCCACAGGGTCAGATCAGCCCCAGCATTTT. Translated, it gives CASSTGSDQPQHF. This rearrangement joins TRBV18 to TRBJ1-5; weak D call: TRBD1 (6 bases). CDR1 KGHSH and CDR2 LQKENI come from the germline V gene. The CDR3 spans 13 residues. Trimming pared 6 bases from V and 5 bases from J, leaving 11 bases between.